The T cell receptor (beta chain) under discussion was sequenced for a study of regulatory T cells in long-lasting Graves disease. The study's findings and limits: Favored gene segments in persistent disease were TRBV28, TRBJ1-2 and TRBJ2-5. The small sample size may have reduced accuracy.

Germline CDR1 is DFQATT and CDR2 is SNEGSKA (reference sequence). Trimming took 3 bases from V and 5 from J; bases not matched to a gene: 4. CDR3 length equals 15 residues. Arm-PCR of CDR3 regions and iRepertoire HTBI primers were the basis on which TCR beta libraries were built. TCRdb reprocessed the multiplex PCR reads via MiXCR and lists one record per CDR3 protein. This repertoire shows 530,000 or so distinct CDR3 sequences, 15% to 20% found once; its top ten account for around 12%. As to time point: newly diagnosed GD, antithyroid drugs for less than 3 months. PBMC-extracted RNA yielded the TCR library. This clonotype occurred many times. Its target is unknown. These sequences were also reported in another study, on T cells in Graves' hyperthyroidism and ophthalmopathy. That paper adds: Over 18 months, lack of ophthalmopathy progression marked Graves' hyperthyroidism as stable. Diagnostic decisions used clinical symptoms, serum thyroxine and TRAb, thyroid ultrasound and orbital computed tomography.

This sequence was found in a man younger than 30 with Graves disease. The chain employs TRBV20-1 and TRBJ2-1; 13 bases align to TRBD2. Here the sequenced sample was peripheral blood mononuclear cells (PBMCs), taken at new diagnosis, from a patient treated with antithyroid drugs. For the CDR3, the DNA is TGCAGTGCTAGGACCGGGACTAGCGGGGACAATGAGCAGTTCTTC. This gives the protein CSARTGTSGDNEQFF.